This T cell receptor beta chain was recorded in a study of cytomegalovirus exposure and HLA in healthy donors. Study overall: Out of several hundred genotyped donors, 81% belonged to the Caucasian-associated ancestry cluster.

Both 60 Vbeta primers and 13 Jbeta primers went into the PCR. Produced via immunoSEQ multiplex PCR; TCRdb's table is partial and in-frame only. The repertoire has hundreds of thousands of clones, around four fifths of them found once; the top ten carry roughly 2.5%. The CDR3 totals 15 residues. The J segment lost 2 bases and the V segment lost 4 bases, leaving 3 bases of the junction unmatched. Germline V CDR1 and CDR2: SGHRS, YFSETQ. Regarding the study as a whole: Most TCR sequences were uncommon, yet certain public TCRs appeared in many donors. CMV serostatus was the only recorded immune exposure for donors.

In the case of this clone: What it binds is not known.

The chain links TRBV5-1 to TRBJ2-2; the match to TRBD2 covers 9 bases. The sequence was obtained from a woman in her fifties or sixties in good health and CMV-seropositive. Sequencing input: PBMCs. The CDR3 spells CASSGGTSNTGELFF. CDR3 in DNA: TGCGCCAGCAGCGGCGGGACTAGCAACACCGGGGAGCTGTTTTTT.